Presented here are 16 T cell receptor beta chains from one specimen sequenced in a study of shared clonotypes between healthy human individuals. Generated by immunoSEQ multiplex PCR, the TCRdb table keeps only in-frame clones and is missing some. The repertoire has around 2.1 million clones, approximately 94% of them found once; the top ten carry over 1.5%. CD8 cells classed as naive were CD45RO-negative and positively selected for CCR7, excluding terminally differentiated effector memory CD45RA+ cells. Sequencing was performed on naive CD8+ T cells from PBMCs. All receptors derive from a man aged 18 to 35 in good health. Some clones in this sample may be carry-over from other donors' samples.

The chain is built from TRBV27 and TRBJ2-7; TRBD2 agrees at 8 bases. The V gene's germline CDR1 is MNHEY and CDR2 SMNVEV (reference sequence). The V gene end was trimmed by 7 bases and the J gene end by 5 bases; junction bases not matched to a gene: 10. The CDR3 covers 14 residues. CDR3 nucleotides: TGTGCCAGCATGCTGCGGGGGGCGCTCCACGAGCAGTACTTC. It codes for CASMLRGALHEQYF.

This chain uses TRBV11-2 with TRBJ2-7; possibly TRBD1 or TRBD2 for D (6 bases each). V lost 1 base, J lost 3 bases, and 16 bases lay in between. Germline V lookup: CDR1 SGHAT, CDR2 FQNNGV. The CDR3 sequence is 16 residues long. This CDR3 reads CASSLASGGRVYEQYF. The CDR3 DNA reads as TGTGCCAGCAGCTTAGCTTCTGGGGGGCGAGTCTACGAGCAGTACTTC.

The sample holds one count of this clone. The rearrangement joins TRBV10-3 to TRBJ2-1; 9 nucleotides line up with TRBD2. The CDR3 totals 15 residues. J lost 4 bases, V lost 6 bases, and 7 bases had no gene match. The V gene's germline CDR1 is ENHRY and CDR2 SYGVKD. DNA for the CDR3: TGTGCCATCAGGGATAGCGGGAGTAAGTACAATGAGCAGTTCTTC. Its translation is CAIRDSGSKYNEQFF.

This chain joins TRBV6-1 and TRBJ1-5; possible D gene TRBD1, 5 bases. V was shortened by 2 bases and J by 6 bases, with 11 bases between the two germline ends. This CDR3 region has 14 residues. The germline CDR1 and CDR2 sequences are MNHNS and SASEGT. The chain's CDR3 is CASSELGLGQPQHF. The CDR3 DNA follows: TGTGCCAGCAGTGAATTGGGGCTGGGTCAGCCCCAGCATTTT.

The V gene is TRBV6-4, the J gene TRBJ2-1; TRBD2 aligns across 7 bases. The CDR3 contains 15 residues. Looked up from germline, CDR1 is MRHNA and CDR2 is SNTAGT. The ends lost 6 bases at V and 8 bases at J; junction bases unmatched: 13. The CDR3 region is CASSHPGLLGDEQFF. The CDR3 nucleotides are TGTGCCAGCAGCCATCCGGGACTATTAGGAGATGAGCAGTTCTTC.

The V gene is TRBV2, the J gene TRBJ2-3; tentative D call: TRBD2 (6 bases). Trimming shortened V by 4 bases and J by 3 bases, and 8 bases separated the two germline ends. Germline V gene sequence: CDR1 SNHLY, CDR2 FYNNEI. CDR3 length: 13 residues. CDR3 loop: CASSVRDTDTQYF. The CDR3 DNA reads TGTGCCAGCAGTGTGCGGGATACAGATACGCAGTATTTT.

V and J are TRBV13 and TRBJ2-3; 8 nucleotides agree with TRBD2. J was trimmed by 3 bases and V by 0 bases; bases with no gene match: 2. The germline V gene has CDR1 PRHDT and CDR2 FYEKMQ (reference sequence). The CDR3 is 15 residues long. The CDR3 region is CASSLGTSETDTQYF. The CDR3 DNA reads TGTGCCAGCAGCTTAGGGACTAGCGAAACAGATACGCAGTATTTT.

A remark on this clone: This is likely a read error, given that the CDR3 carries no conserved phenylalanine or tryptophan at its end. It is unclear where the CDR3 begins or ends on the DNA, so no DNA is shown, and the CDR3 is as TCRdb lists it. The V call is TRBV11-2, the J call TRBJ2-7; TRBD2, the table's D call, was not compared with the DNA. The CDR3 is 12 amino acids in total, end residues counted. Germline V gives CDR1 SGHAT, CDR2 FQNNGV. The CDR3 loop is CASSLGAGTAVL.

The J gene is TRBJ2-1, the V gene TRBV28; tentative D call: TRBD2 (7 bases). The CDR3 runs 15 residues. The V end lost 2 bases, the J end lost 6 bases, and 14 bases lay between the germline ends. Germline-derived CDR1 and CDR2 are MDHEN and SYDVKM. This chain's CDR3 is CASSLRGGSPNEQFF. The CDR3 coding sequence is TGTGCCAGCAGTTTAAGGGGGGGTTCCCCCAATGAGCAGTTCTTC.

This clone was observed a single time. The gene calls are TRBV5-1 and TRBJ1-5; TRBD1 aligns across 8 bases. This CDR3 is 12 amino acids long. J was trimmed by 9 bases and V by 5 bases; bases with no gene match: 4. Germline lookup yields CDR1 SGHRS and CDR2 YFSETQ. As DNA, the CDR3 is TGCGCCAGCAGACAGGGGGACGGGCCCCAGCATTTT. Amino acid sequence: CASRQGDGPQHF. The full variable domain, with the rest looked up from reference TRBV5-1 and TRBJ1-5, is KAGVTQTPRYLIKTRGQQVTLSCSPISGHRSVSWYQQTPGQGLQFLFEYFSETQRNKGNFPGRFSGRQFSNSRSEMNVSTLELGDSALYLCASRQGDGPQHFGDGTRLSIL.

This clone was seen more than once but under ten times. V is TRBV5-7 and J is TRBJ2-7; TRBD2 aligns across 8 bases. TRBV5-7 is treated as an ORF (open reading frame) with a function not yet certain. Losses at the gene ends were 4 bases for V and 3 bases for J; bases not matched to a gene: 6. The CDR3 covers 14 residues. The CDR3 DNA reads TGTGCCAGCAGCGGAAGCGGGAGTCTCTACGAGCAGTACTTC. Amino acids: CASSGSGSLYEQYF.

As concerns this clone: Other DNA sequences of this sample code for an identical CDR3. This chain uses TRBV9 with TRBJ2-7, with D perhaps matching TRBD2 (6 bases). This CDR3 has 14 amino acids. V was pared by 2 bases and J by 2 bases, with 11 bases between. Per the germline V gene, CDR1 is SGDLS and CDR2 is YYNGEE. The CDR3 is CASSVGGDPYEQYF. CDR3 nucleotide sequence: TGTGCCAGCAGCGTCGGGGGAGACCCCTACGAGCAGTACTTC. The full variable domain, rest sourced from reference TRBV9 and TRBJ2-7, is DSGVTQTPKHLITATGQRVTLRCSPRSGDLSVYWYQQSLDQGLQFLIQYYNGEERAKGNILERFSAQQFPDLHSELNLSSLELGDSALYFCASSVGGDPYEQYFGPGTRLTVT.

This rearrangement joins TRBV29-1 to TRBJ2-1, with TRBD2 matching 8 bases. The CDR3 runs 13 residues. Germline V gene data show CDR1 as SQVTM and CDR2 as ANQGSEA. The J segment lost 8 bases and the V segment lost 5 bases, leaving 8 bases of the junction unmatched. The chain's CDR3 is CSVPGTRWYEQFF. The CDR3 DNA reads as TGCAGCGTTCCCGGGACTAGGTGGTATGAGCAGTTCTTC.

For this clone: Other DNA sequences in this sample translate to the same CDR3. The J gene is TRBJ1-3, the V gene TRBV5-6; D gene ambiguous. The CDR3 has 14 residues. V lost 0 bases to trimming and J lost 0 bases, with 4 bases between them. CDR1 is SGHDT, CDR2 YYEEEE, per germline. This chain's CDR3 is CASSLGRSGNTIYF. The DNA of the CDR3 is TGTGCCAGCAGCTTGGGGCGCTCTGGAAACACCATATATTTT.

J is TRBJ2-7 and V is TRBV9; 7 nucleotides align to TRBD2. Germline lookup yields CDR1 SGDLS and CDR2 YYNGEE. V gave up 0 bases and J gave up 3 bases; unmatched junction bases: 6. CDR3 length: 15 amino acids. The CDR3 DNA follows: TGTGCCAGCAGCGTAGACGGGGGACTATTCTACGAGCAGTACTTC. Translated: CASSVDGGLFYEQYF.

To note about this clone: The same CDR3 also results from other DNA sequences found in this sample. V usage is TRBV4-1 and J usage is TRBJ2-7; D gene unclear. The germline CDR1 and CDR2 sequences are MGHRA and YSYEKL. The CDR3 consists of 12 residues. The V end lost 0 bases, the J end lost 5 bases, and 5 bases lay between the germline ends. CDR3 loop: CASSQDRNEQYF. Here the CDR3 DNA reads TGCGCCAGCAGCCAAGATCGAAACGAGCAGTACTTC.